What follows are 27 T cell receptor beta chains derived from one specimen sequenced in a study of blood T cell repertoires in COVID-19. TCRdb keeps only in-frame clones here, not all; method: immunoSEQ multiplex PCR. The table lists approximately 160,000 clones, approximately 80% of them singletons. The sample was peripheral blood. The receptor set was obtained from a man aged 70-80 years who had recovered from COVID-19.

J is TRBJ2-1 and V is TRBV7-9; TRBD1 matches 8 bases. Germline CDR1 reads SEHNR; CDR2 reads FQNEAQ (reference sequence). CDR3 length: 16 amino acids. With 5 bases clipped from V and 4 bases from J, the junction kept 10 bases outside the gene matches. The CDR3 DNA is TGTGCCAGCAGCCCCGCCAGGGGGCAAACATACAATGAGCAGTTCTTC. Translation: CASSPARGQTYNEQFF.

CDR3: CASSGATGGGGTDTQYF. The CDR3, as DNA: TGCGCCAGCAGCGGAGCTACAGGGGGCGGTGGCACAGATACGCAGTATTTT. V is TRBV5-1 and J is TRBJ2-3; 9 positions match TRBD1. The V and J ends lost 4 bases and 1 base, in that order; junction bases with no gene match: 10. This CDR3 spans 17 amino acids. CDR1 is SGHRS, CDR2 YFSETQ, per germline. Supplemented by reference TRBV5-1 and TRBJ2-3, the full variable domain reads KAGVTQTPRYLIKTRGQQVTLSCSPISGHRSVSWYQQTPGQGLQFLFEYFSETQRNKGNFPGRFSGRQFSNSRSEMNVSTLELGDSALYLCASSGATGGGGTDTQYFGPGTRLTVL.

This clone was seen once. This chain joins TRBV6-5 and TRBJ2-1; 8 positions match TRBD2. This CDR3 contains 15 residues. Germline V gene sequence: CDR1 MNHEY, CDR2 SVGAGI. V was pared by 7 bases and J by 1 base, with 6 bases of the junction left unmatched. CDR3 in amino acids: CASNPTSVSYNEQFF. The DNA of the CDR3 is TGTGCCAGCAACCCGACTAGCGTATCCTACAATGAGCAGTTCTTC.

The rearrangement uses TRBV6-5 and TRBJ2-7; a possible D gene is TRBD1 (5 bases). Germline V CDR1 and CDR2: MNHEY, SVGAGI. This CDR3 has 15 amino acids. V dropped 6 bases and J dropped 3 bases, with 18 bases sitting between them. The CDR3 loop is CASSSDRYTYYEQYF. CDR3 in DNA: TGTGCCAGCAGCTCAGACAGATACACTTACTACGAGCAGTACTTC.

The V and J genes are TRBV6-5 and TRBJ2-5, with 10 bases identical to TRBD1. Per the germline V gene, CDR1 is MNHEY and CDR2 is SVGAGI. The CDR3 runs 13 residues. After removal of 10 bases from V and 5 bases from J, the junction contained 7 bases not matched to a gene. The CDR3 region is CATRGTGDETQYF. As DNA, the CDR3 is TGTGCCACCAGGGGGACAGGGGACGAGACCCAGTACTTC.

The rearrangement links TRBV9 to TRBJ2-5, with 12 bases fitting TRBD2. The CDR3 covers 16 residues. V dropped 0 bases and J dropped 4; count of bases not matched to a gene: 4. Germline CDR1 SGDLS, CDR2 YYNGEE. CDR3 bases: TGTGCCAGCAGCGTAGGTTCTAGCGGGAGGGCAGAGACCCAGTACTTC. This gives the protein CASSVGSSGRAETQYF.

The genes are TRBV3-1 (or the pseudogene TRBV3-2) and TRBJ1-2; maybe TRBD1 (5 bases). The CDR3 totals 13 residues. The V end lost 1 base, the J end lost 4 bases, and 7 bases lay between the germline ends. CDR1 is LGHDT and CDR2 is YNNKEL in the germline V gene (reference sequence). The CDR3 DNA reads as TGTGCCAGCAGCCAAGGGGGCGTCTATGGCTACACCTTC. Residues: CASSQGGVYGYTF.

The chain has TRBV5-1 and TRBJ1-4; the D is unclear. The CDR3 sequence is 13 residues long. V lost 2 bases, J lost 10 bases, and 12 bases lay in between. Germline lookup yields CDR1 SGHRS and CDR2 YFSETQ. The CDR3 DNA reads TGCGCCAGCAGCTTAATCCAGGAGGGAAAACTGTTTTTT. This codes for CASSLIQEGKLFF.

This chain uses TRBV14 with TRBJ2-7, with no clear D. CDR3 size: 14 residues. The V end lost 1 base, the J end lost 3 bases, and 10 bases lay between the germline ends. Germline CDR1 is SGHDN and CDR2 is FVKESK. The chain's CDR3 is CASSQGHTHYEQYF. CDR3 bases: TGTGCCAGCAGCCAAGGACACACACACTACGAGCAGTACTTC.

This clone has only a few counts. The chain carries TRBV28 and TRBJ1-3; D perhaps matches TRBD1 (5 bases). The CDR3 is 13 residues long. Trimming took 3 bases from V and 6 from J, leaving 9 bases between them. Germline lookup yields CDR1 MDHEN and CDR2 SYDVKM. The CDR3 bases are TGTGCCAGCAGTTTTCAGGGTGAAAACACCATATATTTT. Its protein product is CASSFQGENTIYF.

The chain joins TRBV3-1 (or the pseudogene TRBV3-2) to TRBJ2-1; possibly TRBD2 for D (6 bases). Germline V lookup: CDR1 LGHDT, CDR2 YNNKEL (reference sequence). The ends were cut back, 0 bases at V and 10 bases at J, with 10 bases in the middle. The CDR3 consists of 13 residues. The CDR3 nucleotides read TGTGCCAGCAGCCAAGATCTAGCGAGAGAGCAGTTCTTC. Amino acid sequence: CASSQDLAREQFF.

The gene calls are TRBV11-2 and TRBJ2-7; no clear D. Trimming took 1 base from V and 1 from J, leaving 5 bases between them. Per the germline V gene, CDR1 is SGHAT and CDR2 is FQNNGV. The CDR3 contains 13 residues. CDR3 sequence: CASSLAGSYEQYF. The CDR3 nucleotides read TGTGCCAGCAGCTTAGCCGGTTCCTACGAGCAGTACTTC.

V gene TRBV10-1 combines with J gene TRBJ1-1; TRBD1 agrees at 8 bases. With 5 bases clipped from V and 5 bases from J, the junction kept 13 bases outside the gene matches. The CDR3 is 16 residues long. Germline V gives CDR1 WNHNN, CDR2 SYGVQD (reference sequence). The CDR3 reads CASSPSDRGWLTEAFF. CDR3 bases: TGCGCCAGCAGTCCTTCCGACAGGGGATGGTTAACTGAAGCTTTCTTT.

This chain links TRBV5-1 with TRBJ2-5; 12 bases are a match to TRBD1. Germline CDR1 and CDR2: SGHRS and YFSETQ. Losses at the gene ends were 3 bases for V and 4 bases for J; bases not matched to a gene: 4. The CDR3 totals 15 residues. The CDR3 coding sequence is TGCGCCAGCAGCTGGGACAGGGGGCAGGGAGAGACCCAGTACTTC. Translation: CASSWDRGQGETQYF.

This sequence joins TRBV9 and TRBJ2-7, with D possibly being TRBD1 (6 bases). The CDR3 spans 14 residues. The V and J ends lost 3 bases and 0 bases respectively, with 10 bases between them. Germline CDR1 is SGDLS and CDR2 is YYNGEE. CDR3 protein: CASSGRDNSYEQYF. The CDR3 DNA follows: TGTGCCAGCAGCGGCCGGGACAACTCCTACGAGCAGTACTTC.

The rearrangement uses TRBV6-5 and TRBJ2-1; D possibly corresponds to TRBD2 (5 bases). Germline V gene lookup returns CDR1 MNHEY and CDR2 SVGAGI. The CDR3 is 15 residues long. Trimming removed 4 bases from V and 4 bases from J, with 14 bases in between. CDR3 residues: CASSSLQRQYNEQFF. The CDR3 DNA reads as TGTGCCAGCAGTTCCCTTCAGCGGCAGTACAATGAGCAGTTCTTC.

This chain's CDR3 is CASSRLAGSYEQYF. DNA of the CDR3: TGTGCCAGCTCGCGACTAGCGGGATCCTACGAGCAGTACTTC. V usage is TRBV9 and J usage is TRBJ2-7; 11 bases match TRBD2. From germline, CDR1 is SGDLS and CDR2 YYNGEE. The CDR3 length is 14 residues. Trimming took 7 bases from V and 1 from J; bases not matched to a gene: 4.

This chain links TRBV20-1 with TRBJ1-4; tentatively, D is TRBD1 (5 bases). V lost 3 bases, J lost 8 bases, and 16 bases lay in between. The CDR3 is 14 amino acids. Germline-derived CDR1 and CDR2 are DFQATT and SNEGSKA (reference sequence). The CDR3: CSASQGLALEKLFF. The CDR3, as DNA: TGCAGTGCTAGTCAGGGACTCGCCCTGGAAAAACTGTTTTTT.

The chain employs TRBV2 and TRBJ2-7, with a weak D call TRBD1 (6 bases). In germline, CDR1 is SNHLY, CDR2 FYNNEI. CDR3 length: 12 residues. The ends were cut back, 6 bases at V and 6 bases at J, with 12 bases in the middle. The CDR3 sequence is CASRAPQGEQYF. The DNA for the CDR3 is TGTGCCAGCAGGGCCCCACAGGGCGAGCAGTACTTC.

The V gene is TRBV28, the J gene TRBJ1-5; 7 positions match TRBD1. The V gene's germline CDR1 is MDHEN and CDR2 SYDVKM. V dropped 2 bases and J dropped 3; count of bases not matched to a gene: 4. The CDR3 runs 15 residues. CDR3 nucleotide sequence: TGTGCCAGCAGTTTAGGGGGACAGCCCAATCAGCCCCAGCATTTT. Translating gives CASSLGGQPNQPQHF.

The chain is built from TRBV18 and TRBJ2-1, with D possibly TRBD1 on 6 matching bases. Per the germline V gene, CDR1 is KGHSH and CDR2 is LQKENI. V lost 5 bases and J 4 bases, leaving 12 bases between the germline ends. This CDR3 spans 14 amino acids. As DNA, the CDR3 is TGTGCCAGCTCAAACATGGACAGTTACAATGAGCAGTTCTTC. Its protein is CASSNMDSYNEQFF.

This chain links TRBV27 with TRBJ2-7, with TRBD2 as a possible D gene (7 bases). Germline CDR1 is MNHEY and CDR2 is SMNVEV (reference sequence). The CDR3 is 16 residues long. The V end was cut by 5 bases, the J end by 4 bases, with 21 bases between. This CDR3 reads CASSLRVTGTKYEQYF. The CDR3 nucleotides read TGTGCCAGCAGTCTACGCGTTACAGGGACTAAATACGAGCAGTACTTC.

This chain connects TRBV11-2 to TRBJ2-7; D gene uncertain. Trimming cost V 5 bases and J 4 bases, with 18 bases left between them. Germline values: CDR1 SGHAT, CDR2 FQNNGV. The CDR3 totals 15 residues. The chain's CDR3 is CASSVFASPPYEQYF. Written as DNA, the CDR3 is TGTGCCAGCAGCGTGTTTGCGAGCCCCCCATACGAGCAGTACTTC.

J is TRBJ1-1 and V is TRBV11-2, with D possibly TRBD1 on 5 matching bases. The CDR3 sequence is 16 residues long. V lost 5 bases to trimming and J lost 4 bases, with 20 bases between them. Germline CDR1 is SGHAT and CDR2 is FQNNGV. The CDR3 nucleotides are TGTGCCAGCAGCGCCCGACAGCAATTCCGGAGCACTGAAGCTTTCTTT. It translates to CASSARQQFRSTEAFF. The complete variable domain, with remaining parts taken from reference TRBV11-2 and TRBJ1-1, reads EAGVAQSPRYKIIEKRQSVAFWCNPISGHATLYWYQQILGQGPKLLIQFQNNGVVDDSQLPKDRFSAERLKGVDSTLKIQPAKLEDSAVYLCASSARQQFRSTEAFFGQGTRLTVV.

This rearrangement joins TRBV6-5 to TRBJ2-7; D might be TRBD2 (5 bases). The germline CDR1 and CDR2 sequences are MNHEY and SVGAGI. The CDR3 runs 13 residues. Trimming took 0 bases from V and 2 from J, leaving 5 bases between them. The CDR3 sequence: CASSYSGTYEQYF. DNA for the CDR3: TGTGCCAGCAGTTACTCCGGGACCTACGAGCAGTACTTC.

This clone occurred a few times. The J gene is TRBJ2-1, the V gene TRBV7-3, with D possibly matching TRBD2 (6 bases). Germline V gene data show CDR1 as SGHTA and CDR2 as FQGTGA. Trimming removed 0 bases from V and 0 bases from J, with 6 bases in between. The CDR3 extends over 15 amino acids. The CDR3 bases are TGTGCCAGCAGCTTAACGGGGGGCTCCTACAATGAGCAGTTCTTC. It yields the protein CASSLTGGSYNEQFF.

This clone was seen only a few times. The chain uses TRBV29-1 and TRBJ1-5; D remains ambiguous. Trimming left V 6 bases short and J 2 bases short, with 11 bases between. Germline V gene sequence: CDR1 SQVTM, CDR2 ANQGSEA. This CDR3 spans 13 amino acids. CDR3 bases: TGCAGCGTGGCGAACGGGGGCAATCAGCCCCAGCATTTT. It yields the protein CSVANGGNQPQHF.